This note documents a single TCR beta chain sequence. The sample originates from a study of blood T cell repertoires in COVID-19. Looking at the study overall: Researchers got acute and convalescent COVID-19 samples from the United States, Italy and Spain.

Repertoires were generated with immunoSEQ multiplex PCR, while TCRdb's copy carries only in-frame clones and drops some. Here the sample spans 200,000 to 250,000 clones, approximately 86% being singletons. The CDR3 loop spans 15 amino acids. The V gene's germline CDR1 is SGHTA and CDR2 FQGNSA. V lost 4 bases to trimming and J lost 1 base, with 12 bases between them. V gene TRBV7-2 combines with J gene TRBJ2-3; perhaps TRBD2 as D (6 bases). The TCR sequence derives from an elderly man with acute or convalescent COVID-19. The sequencing input was peripheral blood. The CDR3, as DNA: TGTGCCAGCAGCTGGGCTGGGACTGGCACAGATACGCAGTATTTT. Its protein is CASSWAGTGTDTQYF.